Listed below are T cell receptor beta chains from one sample, sequenced in a study of T cell responses to AZD1222 COVID-19 vaccine. Sequencing was performed with immunoSEQ multiplex PCR; in TCRdb, only in-frame clones are kept and a portion is missing. This sample has more than 95,000 clones, with about nine tenths found just once. The sample here was peripheral blood, taken on day 0 of AZD1222 vaccination. These receptors all stem from an adult in good health. CDR3s include the opening cysteine and the closing phenylalanine or tryptophan. Each record gives: V gene, D gene, clone size, J gene, CDR3 protein, CDR3 DNA. A D gene is named only where the DNA matches it firmly. The listing skips clone size in some rows; elsewhere it reads once, few, many or a size class.

TRBV28	NA	NA	TRBJ2-5	CASSLRGGAETQYF	TGTGCCAGCAGTTTAAGGGGTGGTGCAGAGACCCAGTACTTC
TRBV5-4	TRBD2	NA	TRBJ2-5	CASSAGGLGTQETQYF	TGTGCCAGCAGCGCAGGTGGACTAGGGACCCAAGAGACCCAGTACTTC
TRBV28	NA	NA	TRBJ1-4	CASSLGTPNEKLFF	TGTGCCAGCAGTTTAGGGACACCGAATGAAAAACTGTTTTTT
TRBV5-5	NA	few	TRBJ1-1	CASSLWSRAHGNPEAFF	TGTGCCAGCAGCTTGTGGAGCCGTGCACACGGGAACCCTGAAGCTTTCTTT
TRBV4-1	NA	NA	TRBJ2-1	CASSQVPGHGYNEQFF	TGCGCCAGCAGCCAAGTTCCGGGGCACGGCTACAATGAGCAGTTCTTC
TRBV5-1	TRBD1	NA	TRBJ2-6	CASSLRTGDSGANVLTF	TGCGCCAGCAGCTTGAGGACAGGGGACTCTGGGGCCAACGTCCTGACTTTC
TRBV30	TRBD1	NA	TRBJ1-5	CAWSPRDRGLSQPQHF	TGTGCCTGGAGTCCACGGGACAGGGGGCTCTCTCAGCCCCAGCATTTT
TRBV13	NA	NA	TRBJ2-5	CASSFTGTLQETQYF	TGTGCCAGCAGCTTTACCGGGACACTTCAAGAGACCCAGTACTTC
TRBV5-1	NA	NA	TRBJ1-1	CASSFNRYTEAFF	TGCGCCAGCAGCTTCAACAGATACACTGAAGCTTTCTTT
TRBV7-9	NA	NA	TRBJ1-2	CASSLMGSGYGYTF	TGTGCCAGCAGCTTGATGGGTTCGGGCTATGGCTACACCTTC
TRBV7-2	NA	NA	TRBJ2-3	CASSLGLVGDTQYF	TGTGCCAGCAGCTTAGGGCTAGTCGGAGATACGCAGTATTTT
TRBV14	NA	NA	TRBJ2-4	CASSQDSMAGSKNIQYF	TGTGCCAGCAGCCAAGATTCTATGGCGGGGTCCAAAAACATTCAGTACTTC
TRBV13	NA	NA	TRBJ2-3	CASGEGGRASTDTQYF	TGTGCCAGCGGCGAGGGGGGGAGAGCCAGCACAGATACGCAGTATTTT
TRBV3-1/TRBV3-2	NA	NA	TRBJ1-1	CASSQRNEAFF	TGTGCCAGCAGCCAAAGGAATGAAGCTTTCTTT
TRBV4-2	NA	NA	TRBJ2-1	CASSQAPENNEQFF	TGTGCCAGCAGCCAAGCCCCCGAAAACAATGAGCAGTTCTTC
TRBV7-8	TRBD1	NA	TRBJ2-2	CASSPQGVGLGELFF	TGTGCCAGCAGCCCACAGGGGGTGGGGTTAGGGGAGCTGTTTTTT
TRBV28	NA	NA	TRBJ2-7	CASSPLGRGANEQYF	TGTGCCAGCAGTCCCCTTGGCAGGGGCGCTAACGAGCAGTACTTC
TRBV6-2/TRBV6-3	TRBD1	few	TRBJ1-5	CASSPGTGLSNQPQHF	TGTGCCAGCAGTCCCGGGACAGGGTTAAGCAATCAGCCCCAGCATTTT
TRBV6-5	NA	once	TRBJ1-1	CASSRDSEAFF	TGTGCCAGCAGTCGTGACAGTGAAGCTTTCTTT
TRBV5-4	NA	once	TRBJ2-5	CASSPRPDPPQETQYF	TGTGCCAGCAGCCCCCGCCCGGACCCTCCCCAAGAGACCCAGTACTTC
TRBV7-6	NA	NA	TRBJ2-7	CASSLDRTAGAYEQYF	TGTGCCAGCAGCTTAGACAGGACGGCAGGGGCCTACGAGCAGTACTTC
TRBV5-1	NA	few	TRBJ1-5	CASSLRGGNQPQHF	TGCGCCAGCAGCTTGAGGGGGGGCAATCAGCCCCAGCATTTT
TRBV2	TRBD2	once	TRBJ2-3	CASRLRDYSTDTQYF	TGTGCCAGCAGACTCCGGGACTACAGCACAGATACGCAGTATTTT
TRBV12-5	TRBD2	NA	TRBJ2-3	CASGLGGMTDTQYF	TGTGCTAGTGGCCTGGGGGGGATGACAGATACGCAGTATTTT
TRBV11-2	TRBD2	NA	TRBJ2-2	CASSSLGLVAGELFF	TGTGCCAGCAGCTCCTTGGGACTAGTGGCCGGGGAGCTGTTTTTT
TRBV9	NA	once	TRBJ1-6	CASSVYGSPLHF	TGTGCCAGCAGCGTTTATGGGTCACCCCTCCACTTT
TRBV29-1	TRBD1	NA	TRBJ2-1	CSVSPGQGANEQFF	TGCAGCGTTTCCCCCGGACAGGGAGCCAATGAGCAGTTCTTC
TRBV7-2	TRBD1	NA	TRBJ1-6	CASRPPGQGNSPLHF	TGTGCCAGCAGACCTCCGGGACAGGGCAATTCACCCCTCCACTTT
TRBV6-2/TRBV6-3	TRBD1	once	TRBJ2-7	CASSSTGMYEQYF	TGTGCCAGCAGCTCGACAGGGATGTACGAGCAGTACTTC
TRBV24-1	NA	once	TRBJ1-1	CATSDNSRTEAFF	TGTGCCACCAGTGATAACAGCAGGACTGAAGCTTTCTTT
TRBV5-1	NA	NA	TRBJ1-5	CASSLDQWQPQHF	TGCGCCAGCAGCTTGGACCAGTGGCAGCCCCAGCATTTT
TRBV19	TRBD1	NA	TRBJ2-7	CASSMTGGPYEQYF	TGTGCCAGTAGTATGACAGGGGGACCCTACGAGCAGTACTTC
TRBV5-1	TRBD2	NA	TRBJ2-3	CASSPRRGGGTQYF	TGCGCCAGCAGCCCTCGCCGGGGGGGAGGTACGCAGTATTTT
TRBV11-2	TRBD1	NA	TRBJ1-1	CASSSGQGRNTEASF	TGTGCCAGCAGCTCGGGACAGGGGAGGAACACTGAAGCTTCCTTT
TRBV28	TRBD2	NA	TRBJ2-3	CASSFTGLAVTDTQYF	TGTGCCAGCAGTTTTACGGGACTAGCTGTGACAGATACGCAGTATTTT
TRBV15	TRBD1	NA	TRBJ1-5	CATSRARTGGQPQHF	TGTGCCACCAGCAGAGCCCGGACAGGGGGCCAGCCCCAGCATTTT
TRBV5-4	TRBD1	NA	TRBJ2-5	CASSYRGETQYF	TGTGCCAGCAGCTACAGGGGTGAGACCCAGTACTTC
TRBV9	NA	once	TRBJ1-5	CASSVDSGAQPQHF	TGTGCCAGCAGCGTAGATTCAGGGGCTCAGCCCCAGCATTTT
TRBV5-1	TRBD1	NA	TRBJ1-1	CASSKTQGAISTEAFF	TGCGCCAGCTCCAAGACACAGGGGGCGATCAGCACTGAAGCTTTCTTT
TRBV28	TRBD2	NA	TRBJ2-7	CASASPGAGSYEQYF	TGTGCCAGCGCGTCACCTGGAGCGGGATCCTACGAGCAGTACTTC
TRBV7-9	NA	NA	TRBJ1-3	CASSLNGGPGNTIYF	TGTGCCAGCAGCCTAAATGGGGGCCCGGGAAACACCATATATTTT
TRBV2	TRBD1	few	TRBJ1-5	CASSEFLTGGSQPQHF	TGTGCCAGCAGTGAATTTCTGACAGGGGGTAGTCAGCCCCAGCATTTT
TRBV27	NA	NA	TRBJ1-5	CASSPTEGQPQHF	TGTGCCAGCAGTCCCACGGAGGGCCAGCCCCAGCATTTT
TRBV6-5	TRBD1	NA	TRBJ1-4	CASKPTGVANEKLFF	TGTGCCAGCAAGCCAACAGGGGTGGCTAATGAAAAACTGTTTTTT
TRBV5-4	TRBD1	NA	TRBJ2-1	CASSLETGRSNEQFF	TGTGCCAGCAGCTTGGAGACAGGGCGAAGTAATGAGCAGTTCTTC
TRBV28	NA	NA	TRBJ1-5	CASRSDGRGIQPQHF	TGTGCCAGCAGGAGCGATGGGCGCGGAATTCAGCCCCAGCATTTT